Detailed here is one T cell receptor (beta chain). Its target is not known. The source of the sample is a study of blood T cells in healthy people across ages. General observations from the study: Calculation of diversity from one million T cells yielded estimates considered to be underestimates.

For the second PCR, which ran for roughly 7 to 11 cycles, a sample-barcoded 5' primer and a J-beta primer mix were used. Every cDNA molecule bore a tag from a template-switch adaptor containing 12 random nucleotides. Any given sample supplied a minimum of 3 million CDR3-containing paired-end reads. TCRdb used MiXCR to reprocess the 5' RACE reads, holding one entry per CDR3 protein. The top ten clones hold about an eighth of a sample with 650,000 to 1,000,000 distinct CDR3 sequences, around 34% of them seen once. The J segment lost 6 bases and the V segment lost 5 bases, leaving 14 bases of the junction unmatched. The CDR3 has 16 residues.

The TCR sequence derives from a young man in good health. Material for sequencing was blood. The chain combines TRBV12-3 or TRBV12-4 with TRBJ2-7, with 9 bases lining up with TRBD1. CDR3 protein: CASSTFPGQGAGEQYF. The CDR3 DNA sequence: TGTGCCAGCAGTACCTTCCCGGGACAGGGTGCAGGCGAGCAGTACTTC.